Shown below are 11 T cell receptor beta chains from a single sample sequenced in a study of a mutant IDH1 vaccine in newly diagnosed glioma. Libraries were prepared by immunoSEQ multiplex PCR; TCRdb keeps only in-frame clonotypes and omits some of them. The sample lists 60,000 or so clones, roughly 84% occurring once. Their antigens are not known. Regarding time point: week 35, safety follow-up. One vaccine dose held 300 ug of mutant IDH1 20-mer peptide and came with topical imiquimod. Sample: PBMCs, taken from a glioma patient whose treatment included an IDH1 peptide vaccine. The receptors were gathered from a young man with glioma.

CDR3 in DNA: TGTGCCAGCAGCTCCCAAGGGAGGGGGCATGAGCAGTTCTTC. It codes for CASSSQGRGHEQFF. The chain employs TRBV7-9 and TRBJ2-1; D may match TRBD1 or TRBD2 (7 bases each). This CDR3 contains 14 residues. Looked up from germline, CDR1 is SEHNR and CDR2 is FQNEAQ (reference sequence). The V and J ends lost 4 bases and 8 bases respectively, with 15 bases between them. Full variable domain (remainder filled in from reference TRBV7-9 and TRBJ2-1): DTGVSQNPRHKITKRGQNVTFRCDPISEHNRLYWYRQTLGQGPEFLTYFQNEAQLEKSRLLSDRFSAERPKGSFSTLEIQRTEQGDSAMYLCASSSQGRGHEQFFGPGTRLTVL.

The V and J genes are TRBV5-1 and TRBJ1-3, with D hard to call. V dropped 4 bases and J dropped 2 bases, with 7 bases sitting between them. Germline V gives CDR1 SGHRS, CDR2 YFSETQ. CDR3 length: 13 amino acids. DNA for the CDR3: TGCGCCAGCAGCATCCGCCCTGGAAACACCATATATTTT. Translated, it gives CASSIRPGNTIYF.

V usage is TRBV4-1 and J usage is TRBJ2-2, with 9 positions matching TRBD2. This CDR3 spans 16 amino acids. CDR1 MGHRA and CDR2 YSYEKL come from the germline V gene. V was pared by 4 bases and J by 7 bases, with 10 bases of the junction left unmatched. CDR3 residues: CASSLLGGGAIGELFF. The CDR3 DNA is TGCGCCAGCAGCCTCCTCGGCGGGGGGGCGATCGGGGAGCTGTTTTTT.

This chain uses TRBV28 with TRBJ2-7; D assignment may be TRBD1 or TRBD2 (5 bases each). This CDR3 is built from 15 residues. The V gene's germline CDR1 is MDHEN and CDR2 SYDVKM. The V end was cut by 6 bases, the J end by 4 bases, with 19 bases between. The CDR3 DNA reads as TGTGCCAGCAGCCCCCGGGGCCCCCTAGAATACGAGCAGTACTTC. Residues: CASSPRGPLEYEQYF.

CDR3 sequence reads: CASRERHGNQPQHF. The CDR3 DNA sequence: TGTGCCAGCAGGGAACGACATGGGAATCAGCCCCAGCATTTT. The chain is built from TRBV2 and TRBJ1-5; D unresolved. Between the trimmed V and J ends, which lost 6 bases and 4 bases, there was a span of 13 bases. The CDR3 has 14 amino acids. The germline gives CDR1 SNHLY, CDR2 FYNNEI.

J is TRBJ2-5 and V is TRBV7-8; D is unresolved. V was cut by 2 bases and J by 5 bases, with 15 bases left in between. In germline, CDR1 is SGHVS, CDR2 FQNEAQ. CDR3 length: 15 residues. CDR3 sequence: CASSLTPVGSETQYF. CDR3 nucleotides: TGTGCCAGCAGCTTAACCCCGGTGGGGTCCGAGACCCAGTACTTC.

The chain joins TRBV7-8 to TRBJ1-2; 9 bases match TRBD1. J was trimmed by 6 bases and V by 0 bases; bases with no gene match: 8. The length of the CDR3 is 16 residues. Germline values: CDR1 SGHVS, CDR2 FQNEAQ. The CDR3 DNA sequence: TGTGCCAGCAGCTTAGCGCTTCCGGACAGGGGCCATGGCTACACCTTC. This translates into CASSLALPDRGHGYTF.

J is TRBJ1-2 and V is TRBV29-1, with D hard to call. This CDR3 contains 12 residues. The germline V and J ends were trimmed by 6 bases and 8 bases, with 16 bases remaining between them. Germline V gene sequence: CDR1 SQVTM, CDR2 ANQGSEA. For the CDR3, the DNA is TGCAGCGTGGAAAGGACTGGTCCGGGCTACACCTTC. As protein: CSVERTGPGYTF.

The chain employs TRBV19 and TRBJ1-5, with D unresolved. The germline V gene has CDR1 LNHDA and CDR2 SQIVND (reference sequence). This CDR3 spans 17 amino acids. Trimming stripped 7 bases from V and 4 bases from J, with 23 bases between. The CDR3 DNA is TGTGCCAGTAACCTCAGGAGGGCCACCGGGCCAAATCAGCCCCAGCATTTT. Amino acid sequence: CASNLRRATGPNQPQHF.

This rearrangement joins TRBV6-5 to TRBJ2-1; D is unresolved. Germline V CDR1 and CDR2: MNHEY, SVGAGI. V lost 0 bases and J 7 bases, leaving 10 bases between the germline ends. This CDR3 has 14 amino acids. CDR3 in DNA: TGTGCCAGCAGTTACTCCGGGTTTGGGAATGAGCAGTTCTTC. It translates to CASSYSGFGNEQFF.

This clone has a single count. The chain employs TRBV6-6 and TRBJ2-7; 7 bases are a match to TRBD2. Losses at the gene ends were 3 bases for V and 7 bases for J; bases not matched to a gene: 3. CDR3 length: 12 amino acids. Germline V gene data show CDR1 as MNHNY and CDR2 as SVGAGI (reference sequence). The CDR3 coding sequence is TGTGCCAGCAGTTATAAAGCGGGGGAGCAGTACTTC. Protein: CASSYKAGEQYF.